This entry lists 18 T cell receptor beta chains sequenced from one sample in a study of T-cell memory formation after mild COVID-19. TCRdb called the 5' RACE reads again in MiXCR, with one record for every CDR3 protein. The sample has fewer than 350,000 distinct CDR3 sequences, 7% to 10% seen once. The sample comprised PBMCs or a T cell subset sorted from them (not recorded which). The receptors were gathered from a man between 18 and 29 years old who had mild COVID-19 (a few samples of this study predate the infection). Cell type and time point are not known.

On this clonotype: A read error may account for a junction end that differs from germline. This chain links TRBV10-3 with TRBJ2-3; D is unclear. The CDR3 sequence is 13 residues long. Looked up from germline, CDR1 is ENHRY and CDR2 is SYGVKD. CDR3 protein: CAISERPTDMQYF. In DNA form, the CDR3 reads TGTGCCATCAGTGAGAGGCCCACAGATATGCAGTATTTT.

The gene calls are TRBV5-1 and TRBJ2-2; D not resolved. CDR3 size: 15 residues. Between the trimmed V and J ends, which lost 0 bases and 3 bases, there was a span of 9 bases. In germline, CDR1 is SGHRS, CDR2 YFSETQ. Here the CDR3 reads CASSLVQHHTGELFF. The CDR3 bases are TGCGCCAGCAGCTTGGTACAGCACCACACCGGGGAGCTGTTTTTT.

This chain joins TRBV7-8 and TRBJ2-7; D gene ambiguous. In germline, CDR1 is SGHVS, CDR2 FQNEAQ. V gave up 1 base and J gave up 5 bases, with 9 bases separating them. This CDR3 is 13 amino acids long. CDR3: CASSLGVVNEQYF. The DNA of the CDR3 is TGTGCCAGCAGCTTAGGCGTTGTAAACGAGCAGTACTTC. The whole variable domain, filled in from reference TRBV7-8 and TRBJ2-7, reads GAGVSQSPRYKVAKRGQDVALRCDPISGHVSLFWYQQALGQGPEFLTYFQNEAQLDKSGLPSDRFFAERPEGSVSTLKIQRTQQEDSAVYLCASSLGVVNEQYFGPGTRLTVT.

This clonotype has only a few counts. The CDR3 loop reads CASILEGYSEAFF. Here the CDR3 DNA reads TGTGCCAGCATCCTGGAGGGATACTCTGAAGCTTTCTTT. V and J are TRBV6-2 or TRBV6-3 and TRBJ1-1; D is uncertain. Germline CDR1 reads MNHEY; CDR2 reads SVGEGT. Deletions cut 7 bases from V and 6 bases from J, with 15 bases between. This CDR3 comprises 13 residues.

The chain has TRBV20-1 and TRBJ2-1, with 11 bases aligning to TRBD2. Germline values: CDR1 DFQATT, CDR2 SNEGSKA (reference sequence). V lost 4 bases to trimming and J lost 2 bases; unmatched junction nucleotides: 10. This CDR3 contains 17 residues. CDR3 coding DNA: TGCAGTGCTAATCCGGGACTAGCGGACTTCCCCTACAATGAGCAGTTCTTC. Amino acids: CSANPGLADFPYNEQFF.

This rearrangement joins TRBV7-9 to TRBJ1-1; 10 nucleotides agree with TRBD1. Trimming cost V 7 bases and J 3 bases; bases outside gene matches: 2. Germline CDR1 is SEHNR and CDR2 is FQNEAQ (reference sequence). The CDR3 contains 13 residues. The CDR3 sequence is CASKGTGDTEAFF. CDR3 sequence (DNA): TGTGCCAGCAAGGGGACAGGGGACACTGAAGCTTTCTTT.

Many counts were recorded for this clonotype. This chain joins TRBV7-6 and TRBJ2-3; the match to TRBD1 covers 9 bases. The length of the CDR3 is 12 residues. Germline V gene lookup returns CDR1 SGHVS and CDR2 FNYEAQ. Trimming removed 5 bases from V and 14 bases from J; junction bases left unmatched: 8. The CDR3 DNA is TGTGCCAGCAGCACCGGGACAGGGTCTTGGTATTTT. Amino acids: CASSTGTGSWYF.

This chain connects TRBV7-3 to TRBJ1-5; the match to TRBD1 covers 7 bases. The CDR3 spans 15 residues. The V segment lost 5 bases and the J segment 2 bases; nucleotides outside the gene matches: 6. The germline gives CDR1 SGHTA, CDR2 FQGTGA. In nucleotides, the CDR3 is TGTGCCAGCAGCGAAACAGGGGACCGCAATCAGCCCCAGCATTTT. Residues: CASSETGDRNQPQHF.

This clonotype was seen at least ten times. The chain combines TRBV4-2 with TRBJ1-5; D remains ambiguous. The CDR3 runs to 14 residues. V was shortened by 5 bases and J by 0 bases, with 8 bases between the two germline ends. Germline V gene lookup returns CDR1 LGHNA and CDR2 YNFKEQ. In DNA, the CDR3 is TGTGCCAGCAGCACCCCGGGTAGCAATCAGCCCCAGCATTTT. This gives the protein CASSTPGSNQPQHF.

The chain is built from TRBV5-1 and TRBJ1-2, with D uncertain. The CDR3 loop spans 15 amino acids. The ends were cut back, 2 bases at V and 2 bases at J, with 13 bases in the middle. In germline, CDR1 is SGHRS, CDR2 YFSETQ. In DNA, the CDR3 is TGCGCCAGCAGCTTTGGGAGGATCTCGAACTATGGCTACACCTTC. Translation: CASSFGRISNYGYTF. Full variable domain (missing parts from reference TRBV5-1 and TRBJ1-2): KAGVTQTPRYLIKTRGQQVTLSCSPISGHRSVSWYQQTPGQGLQFLFEYFSETQRNKGNFPGRFSGRQFSNSRSEMNVSTLELGDSALYLCASSFGRISNYGYTFGSGTRLTVV.

CDR3: CASSPLDRGTTDTQYF. The CDR3 region has the DNA TGTGCCAGCAGTCCCCTCGACAGGGGGACCACAGATACGCAGTATTTT. The chain carries TRBV6-2 or TRBV6-3 and TRBJ2-3; 9 positions match TRBD1. Germline V lookup: CDR1 MNHEY, CDR2 SVGEGT. This CDR3 spans 16 amino acids. V shed 5 bases and J 2 bases; nucleotides not matched to a gene: 8.

This clonotype was observed many times. V gene TRBV3-1 combines with J gene TRBJ2-7; D uncertain. V was shortened by 1 base and J by 3 bases, with 13 bases between the two germline ends. The germline V gene encodes CDR1 LGHDT and CDR2 YNNKEL (reference sequence). This CDR3 has 15 amino acids. The CDR3 sequence is CASSQGLSASYEQYF. The CDR3 DNA is TGTGCCAGCAGCCAAGGCCTGAGTGCGAGCTACGAGCAGTACTTC.

This clonotype showed up just a few times. The V call is TRBV25-1, the J call TRBJ2-3; TRBD1 matches at 7 bases. The CDR3 extends over 14 amino acids. V shed 8 bases and J 0 bases; nucleotides not matched to a gene: 5. Per germline, CDR1 MGHDK and CDR2 SYGVNS. The chain's CDR3 is CASQDRRSTDTQYF. The CDR3 DNA sequence: TGTGCCAGCCAGGACAGGAGAAGCACAGATACGCAGTATTTT.

The chain links TRBV4-3 to TRBJ2-7, with D possibly matching TRBD2 (5 bases). The CDR3 runs to 14 residues. The germline V gene encodes CDR1 LGHNA and CDR2 YSLEER. V was cut by 0 bases and J by 12 bases, with 18 bases left in between. Here the CDR3 reads CASSQDQVRARLYF. The CDR3 DNA reads as TGCGCCAGCAGCCAAGATCAAGTGAGGGCCCGGCTGTACTTC.

The CDR3 region has the DNA TGTGCCTGGAGAGGTGGGGGGCACGGCTACACCTTC. Protein sequence: CAWRGGGHGYTF. This chain joins TRBV30 and TRBJ1-2; tentatively, D is TRBD1 (6 bases). With 3 bases removed from V and 8 bases from J, the gap between germline ends came to 13 bases. This CDR3 has 12 residues. Germline CDR1 GTSNPN, CDR2 SVGIG (reference sequence).

The chain carries TRBV7-9 and TRBJ2-3; a weak D match, TRBD1 (6 bases). The V gene's germline CDR1 is SEHNR and CDR2 FQNEAQ (reference sequence). With 3 bases removed from V and 0 bases from J, the gap between germline ends came to 13 bases. The CDR3 extends over 16 amino acids. The CDR3 coding sequence is TGTGCCAGCAGCTTCAACCTCAGGGGAAGCACAGATACGCAGTATTTT. It translates to CASSFNLRGSTDTQYF. Drawing the rest from reference TRBV7-9 and TRBJ2-3, the complete variable domain is DTGVSQNPRHKITKRGQNVTFRCDPISEHNRLYWYRQTLGQGPEFLTYFQNEAQLEKSRLLSDRFSAERPKGSFSTLEIQRTEQGDSAMYLCASSFNLRGSTDTQYFGPGTRLTVL.

The chain combines TRBV7-2 with TRBJ1-1; D not resolved. This CDR3 has 13 amino acids. Trimming left V 6 bases short and J 3 bases short, with 11 bases between. Germline V gene data show CDR1 as SGHTA and CDR2 as FQGNSA. The CDR3 bases are TGTGCCAGCAGTCCGACAACCTACACTGAAGCTTTCTTT. Translated: CASSPTTYTEAFF.

The chain carries TRBV9 and TRBJ2-2, with D possibly being TRBD1 (6 bases). V was clipped by 4 bases and J by 5 bases, with 15 bases between them. Germline V gives CDR1 SGDLS, CDR2 YYNGEE. CDR3 length equals 15 residues. CDR3 DNA sequence: TGTGCCAGCAGCCCTTTCTCAGGGGAAACCGGGGAGCTGTTTTTT. This translates into CASSPFSGETGELFF.